This T cell receptor (beta chain) emerged from a study of cytomegalovirus exposure and HLA in healthy donors. Researchers ran the PCR with 60 Vbeta and 13 Jbeta primers. Data came from immunoSEQ multiplex PCR; TCRdb stores just in-frame clones and leaves some out. This table holds roughly 190,000 clones, over 80% found once. CDR3 length: 17 residues. Trimming took off 1 base at V and 1 base at J, with 14 bases between the two ends. The germline V gene encodes CDR1 SGHDN and CDR2 FVKESK. The sample comprised PBMCs. The chain combines TRBV14 with TRBJ2-4; TRBD2 is a possible D gene (5 bases). This TCR came from a man aged 40-49 years in good health and CMV-seropositive. CDR3 sequence reads: CASSQGAGPGAKNIQYF. The CDR3 DNA is TGTGCCAGCAGCCAAGGTGCGGGCCCTGGCGCCAAAAACATTCAGTACTTC.